This TCR beta chain was recovered during a study of OX40 agonist ivuxolimab in advanced cancers. Sequencing was performed with immunoSEQ multiplex PCR; in TCRdb, only in-frame clones are kept and a portion is missing. The data show roughly 6,800 clones, about four fifths seen once. This CDR3 is built from 16 residues. V lost 1 base and J 5 bases, leaving 17 bases between the germline ends. Germline CDR1 is MGHRA and CDR2 is YSYEKL. This receptor was obtained from an adult with an advanced solid tumor such as melanoma, head and neck, liver or kidney cancer. The V and J genes are TRBV4-1 and TRBJ2-5; D perhaps matches TRBD1 (7 bases). Sample: CD4+ or CD8+ T cells sorted from blood, taken in a trial of the OX40 agonist ivuxolimab. In DNA form, the CDR3 reads TGCGCCAGCAGCCAAGTGGGGGGACAGTTCGGGGAGACCCAGTACTTC. Its translation is CASSQVGGQFGETQYF.